The source of this T cell receptor (beta chain) is a study of T-cell reconstitution after alpha-beta-depleted transplantation in children. This clonotype was observed many times. Preparation of the TCRbeta library used unique molecular identifiers. TCRdb independently ran MiXCR on the PCR reads; one entry per CDR3 protein. Among approximately 97,000 distinct CDR3 sequences listed, 5% to 6% were seen once. The sequence was obtained from a female patient aged 2 to 10 who had a stem cell transplant for Fanconi anemia, so the T cells may come from the graft donor. The sample here was PBMCs, mostly from graft donor cells, taken 60 days after TCRalphabeta/CD19-depleted stem cell transplant.

This CDR3 reads CASSRRTSGEIEQFF. The CDR3 bases are TGTGCCAGCAGTCGCAGGACTAGCGGAGAGATTGAGCAGTTCTTC. This chain joins TRBV3-1 and TRBJ2-1; 10 nucleotides agree with TRBD2. The V segment lost 6 bases and the J segment 9 bases; nucleotides outside the gene matches: 11. This CDR3 is built from 15 residues. Germline V gene lookup returns CDR1 LGHDT and CDR2 YNNKEL (reference sequence).